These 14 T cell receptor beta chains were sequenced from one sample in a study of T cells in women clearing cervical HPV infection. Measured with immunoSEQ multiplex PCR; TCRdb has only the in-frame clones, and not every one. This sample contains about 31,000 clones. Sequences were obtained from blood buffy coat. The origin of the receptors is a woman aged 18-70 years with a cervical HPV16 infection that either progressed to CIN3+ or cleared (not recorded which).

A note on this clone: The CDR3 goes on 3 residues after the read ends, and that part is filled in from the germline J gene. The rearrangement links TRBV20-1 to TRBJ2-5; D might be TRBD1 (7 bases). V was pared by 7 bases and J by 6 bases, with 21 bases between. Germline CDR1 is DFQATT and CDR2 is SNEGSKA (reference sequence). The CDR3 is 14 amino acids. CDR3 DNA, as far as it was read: TGCAGTGGGGGGAGCAGGGGGGTAAAAAAGACC. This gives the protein CSGGSRGVKKT. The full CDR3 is CSGGSRGVKKTQYF.

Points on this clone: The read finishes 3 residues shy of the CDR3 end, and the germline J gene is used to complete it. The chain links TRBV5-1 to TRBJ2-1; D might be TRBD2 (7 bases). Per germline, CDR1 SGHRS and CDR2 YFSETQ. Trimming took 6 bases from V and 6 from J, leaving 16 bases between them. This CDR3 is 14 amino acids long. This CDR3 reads CASNGGAGGNEQFF. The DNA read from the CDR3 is TGCGCCAGCAATGGGGGGGCCGGGGGCAATGAG.

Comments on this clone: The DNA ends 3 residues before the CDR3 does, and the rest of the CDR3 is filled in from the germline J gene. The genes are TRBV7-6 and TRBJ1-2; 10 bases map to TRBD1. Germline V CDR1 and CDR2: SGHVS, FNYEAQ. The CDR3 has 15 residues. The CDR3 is CASSAAGQGLYDYTF. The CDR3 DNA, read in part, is TGTGCCAGCAGCGCAGCGGGACAGGGGCTATACGAC. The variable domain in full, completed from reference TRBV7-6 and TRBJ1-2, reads GAGVSQSPRYKVTKRGQDVALRCDPISGHVSLYWYRQALGQGPEFLTYFNYEAQQDKSGLPNDRFSAERPEGSISTLTIQRTEQRDSAMYRCASSAAGQGLYDYTFGSGTRLTVV.

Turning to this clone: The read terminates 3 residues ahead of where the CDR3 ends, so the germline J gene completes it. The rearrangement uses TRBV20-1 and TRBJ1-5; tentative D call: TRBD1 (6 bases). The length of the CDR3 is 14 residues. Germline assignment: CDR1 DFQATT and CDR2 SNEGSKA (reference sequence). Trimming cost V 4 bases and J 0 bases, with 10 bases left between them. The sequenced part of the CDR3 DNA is TGCAGTGCTAAAGACAGGCATAGCAATCAGCCC. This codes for CSAKDRHSNQP. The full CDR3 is CSAKDRHSNQPQHF.

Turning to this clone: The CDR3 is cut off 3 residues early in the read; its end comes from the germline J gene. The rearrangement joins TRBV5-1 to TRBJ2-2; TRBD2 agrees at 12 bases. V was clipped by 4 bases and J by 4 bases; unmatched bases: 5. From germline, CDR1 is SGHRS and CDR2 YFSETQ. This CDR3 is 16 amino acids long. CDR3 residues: CASSPPSGGVTGELFF. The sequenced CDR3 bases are TGCGCCAGCAGCCCCCCTAGCGGGGGGGTCACCGGGGAG. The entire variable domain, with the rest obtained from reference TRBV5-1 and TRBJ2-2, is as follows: KAGVTQTPRYLIKTRGQQVTLSCSPISGHRSVSWYQQTPGQGLQFLFEYFSETQRNKGNFPGRFSGRQFSNSRSEMNVSTLELGDSALYLCASSPPSGGVTGELFFGEGSRLTVL.

The sequenced CDR3 bases are TGTGCCAGTAGGACACAGGGGGCTGCCTATAATTCACCC. Its protein product is CASRTQGAAYNSP. The full CDR3 is CASRTQGAAYNSPLHF. This chain links TRBV19 with TRBJ1-6, with TRBD1 matching 9 bases. The sequenced fragment ends 3 residues before the CDR3 boundary, so the rest is inferred from the germline J gene. V shed 6 bases and J 2 bases; nucleotides not matched to a gene: 5. Germline V gene lookup returns CDR1 LNHDA and CDR2 SQIVND (reference sequence). This CDR3 has 16 amino acids. Complete variable domain (other parts from reference TRBV19 and TRBJ1-6): DGGITQSPKYLFRKEGQNVTLSCEQNLNHDAMYWYRQDPGQGLRLIYYSQIVNDFQKGDIAEGYSVSREKKESFPLTVTSAQKNPTAFYLCASRTQGAAYNSPLHFGNGTRLTVT.

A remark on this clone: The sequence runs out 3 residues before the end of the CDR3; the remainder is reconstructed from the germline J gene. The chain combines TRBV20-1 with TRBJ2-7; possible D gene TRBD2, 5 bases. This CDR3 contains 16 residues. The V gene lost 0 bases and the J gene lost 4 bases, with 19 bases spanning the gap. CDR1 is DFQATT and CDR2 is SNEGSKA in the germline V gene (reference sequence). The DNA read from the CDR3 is TGCAGTGCTAGAGATCGGGGTATCCCCGGCCCTTACGAG. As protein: CSARDRGIPGPYE. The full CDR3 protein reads CSARDRGIPGPYEQYF.

The DNA read from the CDR3 is TGTGCCAGCAGTGACTTGGCGGGGAGCTCCTACGAG. Protein sequence: CASSDLAGSSYE. The full CDR3 reads CASSDLAGSSYEQYF. The chain recombines TRBV2 with TRBJ2-7, with D possibly TRBD2 on 6 matching bases. The read ends 3 residues shy of where the CDR3 ends; the end is completed using the germline J gene. Trimming took off 3 bases at V and 0 bases at J, with 12 bases between the two ends. Germline V gives CDR1 SNHLY, CDR2 FYNNEI. The CDR3 totals 15 residues.

The CDR3 DNA, read in part, is TGTGCCAGTAGTAGGGGACAGGGGGCTCCCCCTTGGAATTCACCA. It encodes CASSRGQGAPPWNSP. The entire CDR3 protein is CASSRGQGAPPWNSPLFF. The chain joins TRBV19 to TRBJ1-4; 12 bases line up with TRBD1. Read coverage stops 3 residues before the CDR3 terminus; the germline J gene supplies the remainder. The length of the CDR3 is 18 residues. Germline CDR1 reads LNHDA; CDR2 reads SQIVND (reference sequence).

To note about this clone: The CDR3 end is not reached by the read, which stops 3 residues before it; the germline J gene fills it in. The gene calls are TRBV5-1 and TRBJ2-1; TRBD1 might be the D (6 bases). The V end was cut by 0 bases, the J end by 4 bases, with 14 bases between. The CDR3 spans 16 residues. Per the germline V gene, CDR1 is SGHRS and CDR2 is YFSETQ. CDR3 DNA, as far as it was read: TGCGCCAGCAGCTTGGTTCCCCAGGGGACGTACAATGAG. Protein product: CASSLVPQGTYNE. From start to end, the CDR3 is CASSLVPQGTYNEQFF.

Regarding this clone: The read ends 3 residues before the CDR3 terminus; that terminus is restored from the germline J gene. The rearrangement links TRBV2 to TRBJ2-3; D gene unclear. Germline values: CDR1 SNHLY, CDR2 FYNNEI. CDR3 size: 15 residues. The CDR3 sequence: CASSDNVGYQETQYF. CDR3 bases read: TGTGCCAGCAGTGATAATGTAGGGTACCAAGAGACG.

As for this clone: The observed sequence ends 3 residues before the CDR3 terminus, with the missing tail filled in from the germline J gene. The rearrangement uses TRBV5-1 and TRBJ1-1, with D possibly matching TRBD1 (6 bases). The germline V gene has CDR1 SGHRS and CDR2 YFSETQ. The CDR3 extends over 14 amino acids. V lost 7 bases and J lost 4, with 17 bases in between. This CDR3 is CASSQQGSITEAFF. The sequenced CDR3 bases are TGCGCCAGCTCTCAACAGGGTTCGATCACTGAA.

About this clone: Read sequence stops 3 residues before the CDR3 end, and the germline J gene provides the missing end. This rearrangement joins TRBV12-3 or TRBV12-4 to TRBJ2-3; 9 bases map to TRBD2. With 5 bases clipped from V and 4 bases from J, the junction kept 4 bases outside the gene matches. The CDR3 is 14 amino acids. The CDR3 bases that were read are TGTGCCAGCAGTGGACTAGCGATCGCAGATACG. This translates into CASSGLAIADT. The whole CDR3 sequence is CASSGLAIADTQYF.

The covered CDR3 bases are TGCAGTGCTAGTGATACAGGGGGCATGGCTGAA. Translation gives CSASDTGGMAE. The CDR3 as a whole reads CSASDTGGMAEAFF. The V call is TRBV20-1, the J call TRBJ1-1, with 9 bases identical to TRBD1. The read terminates 3 residues before the CDR3 end, so the remaining end is supplied by the germline J gene. Germline V gives CDR1 DFQATT, CDR2 SNEGSKA (reference sequence). CDR3 length equals 14 residues. The ends lost 3 bases at V and 6 bases at J; junction bases unmatched: 8.